These T cell receptor beta chains were read from a single sample in a study of tissue T cells after allogeneic stem cell transplantation. Clones were sequenced by immunoSEQ multiplex PCR, and TCRdb holds only the in-frame ones, with some missing. The sample has about 5,800 clones, roughly 59% seen once. The starting material was tissue from the jejunum, obtained at autopsy. These receptors came from a male donor older than 55 with lung cancer. Each CDR3 is given with its conserved first and last residue. D genes are given only for firm matches. Clone size is shown for a subset of rows, as once, few, many or a class of expanded clone.

d_call clone_size cdr3_length j_call v_call cdr3_nt cdr3_aa
. once 16 TRBJ1-3 TRBV19 TGTGCCAGTACCACATTGGAATTGTCCTCTGGAAACACCATATATTTT CASTTLELSSGNTIYF
. once 10 TRBJ2-5 TRBV6-4 TGTGCCAGCAGTGCTAGGACGGCGAACTTC CASSARTANF
TRBD2 . 18 TRBJ2-3 TRBV5-4 TGTGCCAGCAGCTTACGGGGGAGGGCCGAGTCTAGCACAGATACGCAGTATTTT CASSLRGRAESSTDTQYF
TRBD1 medium-sized 15 TRBJ1-4 TRBV7-2 TGTGCCAGCAGCTTAGGGGACAGGGCCCATGAAAAACTGTTTTTT CASSLGDRAHEKLFF
TRBD1 . 14 TRBJ2-3 TRBV6-5 TGTGCCAGCAGTAGACAGGGGGCTTCAGATACGCAGTATTTT CASSRQGASDTQYF
TRBD2 . 16 TRBJ2-7 TRBV6-2/TRBV6-3 TGTGCCAGCAGTTATGGGCTTGAGGTAGCGGGGTCTCAGCAGTACTTC CASSYGLEVAGSQQYF
TRBD2 . 15 TRBJ2-3 TRBV7-2 TGTGCCAGCAGCTTAGTAGCGGGAGAAGGGAATACGCAGTATTTT CASSLVAGEGNTQYF
. few 14 TRBJ1-1 TRBV19 TGTGCCAGTACAGAGGGCATTTCGAACACTGAAGCTTTCTTT CASTEGISNTEAFF
. . 14 TRBJ1-1 TRBV5-4 TGTGCCAGCAGTCGTCGAGACAGGAACACTGAAGCTTTCTTT CASSRRDRNTEAFF
TRBD1 few 13 TRBJ1-3 TRBV19 TGTGCCAGTAGTACGGGACAGGGGAACACCATATATTTT CASSTGQGNTIYF
. . 14 TRBJ1-4 TRBV13 TGTGCCAGCAGCCGCAACCGGGGAGGAGAAAAACTGTTTTTT CASSRNRGGEKLFF
. . 18 TRBJ2-3 TRBV7-9 TGTGCCAGCAGCCAACCAATTACCGGGGCTCCCACAGCAGATACGCAGTATTTT CASSQPITGAPTADTQYF
. . 13 TRBJ2-7 TRBV18 TGTGCCAGCTCACCTCCGAGCTCCTACGAGCAGTACTTC CASSPPSSYEQYF
. large 15 TRBJ2-7 TRBV5-6 TGTGCCAGCAGCCCCGGATTGCGGATCTCCTACGAGCAGTACTTC CASSPGLRISYEQYF
TRBD1 . 17 TRBJ2-3 TRBV28 TGTGCCAGCAGTCTGCCCCTGACAGGGACCAGCACAGATACGCAGTATTTT CASSLPLTGTSTDTQYF
. . 16 TRBJ2-6 TRBV18 TGTGCCAGCTCACCCATAGGAGGGTCCGGGGCCAACGTCCTGACTTTC CASSPIGGSGANVLTF
TRBD1 . 13 TRBJ1-2 TRBV30 TGTGCCTGGAGTTGGGGGACAGACTATGGCTACACCTTC CAWSWGTDYGYTF
. once 11 TRBJ2-7 TRBV20-1 TGCAGTGCTAGAGATCGGTGGGAGCAGTACTTC CSARDRWEQYF
. . 13 TRBJ1-4 TRBV19 TGTGCCAGTAGTATGTCCCTCGGGGCGGAACTGTTTTTT CASSMSLGAELFF
TRBD1 few 13 TRBJ1-5 TRBV29-1 TGCAGCGCAAGACAGGGGGGGGATCAGCCCCAGCATTTT CSARQGGDQPQHF
. few 12 TRBJ1-6 TRBV7-9 TGTGCCAGCAGCTTGGCGAATTCACCCCTCCACTTT CASSLANSPLHF
. . 13 TRBJ2-3 TRBV10-3 TGTGCCATCACAGGCCCGCGGGAATCTACGCAGTATTTT CAITGPRESTQYF
. . 13 TRBJ2-4 TRBV11-2 TGTGCCAGCAGCTCCAATCCCGGTTCGAGGTTGTACTTC CASSSNPGSRLYF
. . 12 TRBJ1-1 TRBV28 TGTGCCAGCAGTTCCATAAACACTGAAGCTTTCTTT CASSSINTEAFF
TRBD2 . 15 TRBJ2-7 TRBV6-2/TRBV6-3 TGTGCCAGCAGTTACCCGGGGACTAGCGGGACAAAGCAGTACTTC CASSYPGTSGTKQYF
. once 15 TRBJ2-5 TRBV4-1 TGCGCCAGCAGCCAAGACGGCGGGACCCAAGAGACCCAGTACTTC CASSQDGGTQETQYF
. medium-sized 16 TRBJ1-3 TRBV25-1 TGTGCCAGCACCGACGGGATCGGCGACTCTGGAAACACCATATATTTT CASTDGIGDSGNTIYF
TRBD2 . 15 TRBJ2-3 TRBV6-1 TGTGCCAGCAGTGAGCTAGCGGGAGCGTCGAATACGCAGTATTTT CASSELAGASNTQYF
TRBD1 . 14 TRBJ2-3 TRBV2 TGTGCCAGCAGTGGTCGGACAGGAGAAAATACGCAGTATTTT CASSGRTGENTQYF
TRBD2 . 15 TRBJ2-7 TRBV10-3 TGTGCCGTCAGCGGGACTAGCGGGAGGGACTACGAGCAGTACTTC CAVSGTSGRDYEQYF
. . 14 TRBJ2-3 TRBV30 TGTGCCTGGGTCCTCATTGGGGGCACAGATACGCAGTATTTT CAWVLIGGTDTQYF
. . 17 TRBJ1-4 TRBV30 TGTGCCTGGAGTGGGTTATGGGGGCGCAGAACTAATGAAAAACTGTTTTTT CAWSGLWGRRTNEKLFF
. . 13 TRBJ2-3 TRBV5-5 TGTGCCAGCAGCGAGGGTCTCGCTTATACGCAGTATTTT CASSEGLAYTQYF
TRBD1 . 12 TRBJ2-1 TRBV29-1 TGCAGCGTTAACAGGGGACCCAATGAGCAGTTCTTC CSVNRGPNEQFF
. . 15 TRBJ1-1 TRBV6-5 TGTGCCAGCAGCGGCGGGGGCCTACAGATCACTGAAGCTTTCTTT CASSGGGLQITEAFF
TRBD1 . 18 TRBJ2-3 TRBV5-5 TGTGCCAGCAGCCCACCGATAATAACAGGGGTGTGGACAGATACGCAGTATTTT CASSPPIITGVWTDTQYF
TRBD1 . 14 TRBJ2-7 TRBV2 TGTGCCGGCAGGACCGGGACAGGCCCCTACGAGCAGTACTTC CAGRTGTGPYEQYF
TRBD1 . 18 TRBJ1-2 TRBV11-3 TGTGCCAGCAGCTTAGATCGGGCCACAGGGGGCTGGGACTATGGCTACACCTTC CASSLDRATGGWDYGYTF
. . 13 TRBJ2-7 TRBV10-2 TGCGCCAGCAGTGAGAGCGGTACCTACGAGCAGTACTTC CASSESGTYEQYF
TRBD1 . 14 TRBJ1-2 TRBV4-2 TGTGCCAGCAAGTCGGGACAGGGAGTGTATGGCTACACCTTC CASKSGQGVYGYTF
. . 15 TRBJ1-5 TRBV2 TGTGCCAGCAAGCAGGGAACGAATAGCAATCAGCCCCAGCATTTT CASKQGTNSNQPQHF
TRBD1 . 15 TRBJ2-1 TRBV5-1 TGCGCCAGCAGCTGGGGACAGGGGGCCTACAATGAGCAGTTCTTC CASSWGQGAYNEQFF
. . 14 TRBJ2-7 TRBV15 TGTGCCACCAGCAGTACAGGGCAGCCCTACGAGCAGTACTTC CATSSTGQPYEQYF
. . 16 TRBJ2-1 TRBV6-1 TGTGCCAGCAGTGAATGGGGTGGGGGGGCGTTTAATGAGCAGTTCTTC CASSEWGGGAFNEQFF
. few 13 TRBJ1-1 TRBV11-2 TGTGCCAGCAGCTTAGCCGGGAACACTGAAGCTTTCTTT CASSLAGNTEAFF
TRBD1 . 16 TRBJ1-2 TRBV24-1 TGTGCCACCAGTGACCCTGCGGACAGGGCTAACTATGGCTACACCTTC CATSDPADRANYGYTF
TRBD2 few 16 TRBJ2-5 TRBV6-2/TRBV6-3 TGTGCCAGCAGTCAAGGACTAGCGGGGGGGCTGGGGACCCAGTACTTC CASSQGLAGGLGTQYF
. . 16 TRBJ2-2 TRBV19 TGTGCCAGTACCCTGGGGGGGCAGGGAGTCCCCGGGGAGCTGTTTTTT CASTLGGQGVPGELFF
. . 15 TRBJ1-1 TRBV9 TGTGCCAGCAGCGTAGCTCCAGTGATGAACACTGAAGCTTTCTTT CASSVAPVMNTEAFF
TRBD1 few 13 TRBJ2-3 TRBV29-1 TGCAGCGTGGGTGGACAGGGGACAGATACGCAGTATTTT CSVGGQGTDTQYF